These 22 T cell receptor beta chains originate from one sample sequenced in a study of cytomegalovirus exposure and HLA in healthy donors. PCR employed 60 Vbeta and 13 Jbeta primers. TCRdb's table, derived via immunoSEQ multiplex PCR, lists solely in-frame clones and lacks some. Among roughly 160,000 clones listed, over 60% were seen once. The source material was PBMCs. Receptors were obtained from a woman in her twenties or thirties in good health and CMV-seronegative.

V is TRBV7-6 and J is TRBJ1-1; 8 bases are shared with TRBD1. The germline gives CDR1 SGHVS, CDR2 FNYEAQ. CDR3 length equals 13 residues. Unmatched junction bases numbered 5, after V lost 7 bases and J lost 4 bases. The CDR3 region is CASTTGGSTEAFF. CDR3 bases: TGTGCCAGCACCACAGGGGGAAGCACTGAAGCTTTCTTT.

This chain uses TRBV6-5 with TRBJ2-3; D possibly corresponds to TRBD2 (6 bases). V was pared by 0 bases and J by 0 bases, with 10 bases between. The CDR3 loop spans 16 amino acids. Germline lookup yields CDR1 MNHEY and CDR2 SVGAGI. CDR3 coding DNA: TGTGCCAGCAGTTACTCGTCGGGGGTAAGCACAGATACGCAGTATTTT. Amino acids: CASSYSSGVSTDTQYF.

The rearrangement joins TRBV7-3 to TRBJ2-3; 11 positions agree with TRBD2. The CDR3 runs 16 residues. The V segment lost 5 bases and the J segment 4 bases; nucleotides outside the gene matches: 8. The germline CDR1 and CDR2 sequences are SGHTA and FQGTGA. As DNA, the CDR3 is TGTGCCAGCAGCATGACTAGCGGGACGGTCCCAGATACGCAGTATTTT. Amino acid sequence: CASSMTSGTVPDTQYF.

The J gene is TRBJ2-7, the V gene TRBV7-2; D perhaps matches TRBD1 (5 bases). V lost 5 bases, J lost 1 base, and 12 bases lay in between. There are 14 residues in the CDR3. Germline V CDR1 and CDR2: SGHTA, FQGNSA. The CDR3 nucleotides are TGTGCCAGCAGCCCGAAAGGGGATTCCTACGAGCAGTACTTC. Amino acid sequence: CASSPKGDSYEQYF.

The gene calls are TRBV7-9 and TRBJ2-6; TRBD1 agrees at 10 bases. The V segment lost 5 bases and the J segment 5 bases; nucleotides outside the gene matches: 6. This CDR3 comprises 16 residues. Germline V gene data show CDR1 as SEHNR and CDR2 as FQNEAQ (reference sequence). The CDR3 loop reads CASSKDRGMRANVLTF. In DNA form, the CDR3 reads TGTGCCAGCAGCAAGGACAGGGGGATGAGGGCCAACGTCCTGACTTTC.

The chain links TRBV14 to TRBJ1-1; TRBD1 matches 9 bases. J lost 0 bases, V lost 2 bases, and 10 bases had no gene match. Germline lookup yields CDR1 SGHDN and CDR2 FVKESK. The CDR3 consists of 18 residues. This CDR3 reads CASSQFEGQGTLNTEAFF. As DNA, the CDR3 is TGTGCCAGCAGCCAATTCGAAGGACAGGGGACGTTGAACACTGAAGCTTTCTTT.

Only a few counts were recorded for this clone. The chain uses TRBV7-9 and TRBJ2-1; no reliable D call. Germline values: CDR1 SEHNR, CDR2 FQNEAQ (reference sequence). V lost 1 base to trimming and J lost 8 bases, with 6 bases between them. The CDR3 spans 12 residues. CDR3 amino acids: CASSLDSYEQFF. The CDR3 region has the DNA TGTGCCAGCAGCTTAGACTCATATGAGCAGTTCTTC. Filled out from reference TRBV7-9 and TRBJ2-1, the complete variable domain reads DTGVSQNPRHKITKRGQNVTFRCDPISEHNRLYWYRQTLGQGPEFLTYFQNEAQLEKSRLLSDRFSAERPKGSFSTLEIQRTEQGDSAMYLCASSLDSYEQFFGPGTRLTVL.

The chain couples TRBV7-9 to TRBJ2-7, with TRBD1 matching over 9 bases. V lost 3 bases and J lost 3; bases outside the gene matches: 6. The CDR3 length is 15 residues. Germline-derived CDR1 and CDR2 are SEHNR and FQNEAQ (reference sequence). CDR3 loop: CASSLGTGRIYEQYF. In DNA, the CDR3 is TGTGCCAGCAGCTTGGGGACAGGGCGGATCTACGAGCAGTACTTC.

The CDR3 region has the DNA TGTGCCAGCAGCTTAGCTCCACTAGCGGGGTTAAACGAGCAGTACTTC. Amino acids: CASSLAPLAGLNEQYF. This chain uses TRBV13 with TRBJ2-7, with TRBD2 matching over 10 bases. The CDR3 spans 16 residues. Germline V gene lookup returns CDR1 PRHDT and CDR2 FYEKMQ (reference sequence). The ends lost 1 base at V and 5 bases at J; junction bases unmatched: 8.

The chain links TRBV7-7 to TRBJ2-5, with D possibly TRBD1 on 6 matching bases. The CDR3 has 16 amino acids. Looked up from germline, CDR1 is SSHAT and CDR2 is FNYEAQ (reference sequence). Trimming pared 4 bases from V and 5 bases from J, leaving 20 bases between. CDR3 protein: CASSSTKTGSGETQYF. The DNA of the CDR3 is TGTGCCAGCAGCTCCACGAAGACAGGTTCTGGGGAGACCCAGTACTTC.

The chain joins TRBV9 to TRBJ1-6; 7 positions agree with TRBD1. CDR1 is SGDLS and CDR2 is YYNGEE in the germline V gene. Trimming took 4 bases from V and 10 from J; bases not matched to a gene: 5. CDR3 length: 13 amino acids. The CDR3 here is CASSLDRSSPLHF. The CDR3 DNA sequence: TGTGCCAGCAGCCTGGACAGGTCGTCACCCCTCCACTTT.

This clone was counted a few times. The chain links TRBV5-4 to TRBJ2-1; weak D call: TRBD2 (5 bases). This CDR3 contains 13 residues. V was shortened by 2 bases and J by 8 bases, with 11 bases between the two germline ends. From germline, CDR1 is SGHNT and CDR2 YYREEE (reference sequence). The CDR3 is CASSFRAGYEQFF. Written as DNA, the CDR3 is TGTGCCAGCAGCTTTCGCGCGGGTTATGAGCAGTTCTTC.

This clone was detected only a few times. The chain combines TRBV9 with TRBJ1-2, with TRBD1 as a possible D gene (5 bases). V lost 6 bases and J lost 8, with 11 bases in between. The CDR3 has 11 amino acids. Germline V gene sequence: CDR1 SGDLS, CDR2 YYNGEE. DNA for the CDR3: TGTGCCAGCAAGGACCACAGGGGCTACACCTTC. This encodes CASKDHRGYTF. Supplemented by reference TRBV9 and TRBJ1-2, the full variable domain reads DSGVTQTPKHLITATGQRVTLRCSPRSGDLSVYWYQQSLDQGLQFLIQYYNGEERAKGNILERFSAQQFPDLHSELNLSSLELGDSALYFCASKDHRGYTFGSGTRLTVV.

The rearrangement links TRBV30 to TRBJ1-2; D is ambiguous. The V end lost 4 bases, the J end lost 2 bases, and 8 bases lay between the germline ends. This CDR3 is 12 amino acids long. Germline V CDR1 and CDR2: GTSNPN, SVGIG (reference sequence). The DNA for the CDR3 is TGTGCCTGGAAAGGAGAAAACTATGGCTACACCTTC. Its protein product is CAWKGENYGYTF.

V usage is TRBV28 and J usage is TRBJ1-1, with 8 bases aligning to TRBD1. Germline values: CDR1 MDHEN, CDR2 SYDVKM. V trimming: 6 bases; J trimming: 2 bases; junction bases outside the gene matches: 5. The CDR3 has 14 amino acids. CDR3 residues: CASRTTGGNTEAFF. CDR3 coding DNA: TGTGCCAGCAGGACCACAGGGGGAAACACTGAAGCTTTCTTT.

This clone has only a few counts. V is TRBV6-5 and J is TRBJ2-3, with 7 nucleotides matching TRBD1. The V gene end was trimmed by 2 bases and the J gene end by 2 bases; junction bases not matched to a gene: 4. CDR1 MNHEY and CDR2 SVGAGI come from the germline V gene. This CDR3 is 15 amino acids long. This CDR3 reads CASSYGGQFTDTQYF. The DNA for the CDR3 is TGTGCCAGCAGTTACGGGGGACAGTTCACAGATACGCAGTATTTT.

This clone occurred a few times. The rearrangement uses TRBV29-1 and TRBJ1-2; D is undetermined. The CDR3 is 13 residues long. Deletions cut 4 bases from V and 0 bases from J, with 9 bases between. Looked up from germline, CDR1 is SQVTM and CDR2 is ANQGSEA. CDR3 DNA sequence: TGCAGCGTTGGTTGGGCAGCTAACTATGGCTACACCTTC. Translation gives CSVGWAANYGYTF.

The chain joins TRBV4-1 to TRBJ2-7; D perhaps matches TRBD1 (6 bases). This CDR3 spans 15 amino acids. CDR1 MGHRA and CDR2 YSYEKL come from the germline V gene. Deletions cut 0 bases from V and 5 bases from J, with 14 bases between. CDR3 protein: CASSQEQGRDNEQYF. The CDR3 DNA is TGCGCCAGCAGCCAAGAACAGGGCCGGGACAACGAGCAGTACTTC.

In this sample, this clone turned up a few times. This rearrangement joins TRBV4-3 to TRBJ2-2; perhaps TRBD1 as D (5 bases). V lost 1 base and J 6 bases, leaving 12 bases between the germline ends. This CDR3 comprises 15 residues. Germline V lookup: CDR1 LGHNA, CDR2 YSLEER. CDR3 region: CASSQVPTEPGELFF. As DNA, the CDR3 is TGCGCCAGCAGCCAAGTCCCGACAGAGCCCGGGGAGCTGTTTTTT.

The J gene is TRBJ2-3, the V gene TRBV11-2, with TRBD2 as a possible D gene (6 bases). CDR3 size: 17 residues. Trimming took off 4 bases at V and 7 bases at J, with 24 bases between the two ends. Germline CDR1 and CDR2: SGHAT and FQNNGV. CDR3 DNA sequence: TGTGCCAGCAGCTCTTTGGTGCGGCGGGGTTTGGGACATACGCAGTATTTT. As protein: CASSSLVRRGLGHTQYF. The full variable domain, its missing parts supplied by reference TRBV11-2 and TRBJ2-3, is EAGVAQSPRYKIIEKRQSVAFWCNPISGHATLYWYQQILGQGPKLLIQFQNNGVVDDSQLPKDRFSAERLKGVDSTLKIQPAKLEDSAVYLCASSSLVRRGLGHTQYFGPGTRLTVL.

The rearrangement uses TRBV6-1 and TRBJ1-4; no clear D. Trimming took off 6 bases at V and 0 bases at J, with 8 bases between the two ends. Germline V gives CDR1 MNHNS, CDR2 SASEGT. CDR3 length equals 14 residues. CDR3 in DNA: TGTGCCAGCAGATCGGTAGCAACTAATGAAAAACTGTTTTTT. Protein: CASRSVATNEKLFF.

The CDR3 reads CASSQGVGTSLREQFF. CDR3 DNA sequence: TGTGCCAGCAGCCAAGGTGTAGGGACTAGCCTCCGTGAGCAGTTCTTC. The genes are TRBV4-2 and TRBJ2-1, with 9 nucleotides matching TRBD2. V was pared by 1 base and J by 9 bases, with 10 bases of the junction left unmatched. The germline V gene has CDR1 LGHNA and CDR2 YNFKEQ. The length of the CDR3 is 16 residues.